The 7 T cell receptor beta chains presented below share a single source sample, sequenced in a study of T cell clonality in common variable immunodeficiency. Their target antigens are unknown. Sequenced by immunoSEQ multiplex PCR; TCRdb stores in-frame clones only, minus some. The sample has about 15,000 clones. Study-level points and caveats: Fewer deletions and N-nucleotide insertions were reportedly seen in common variable immunodeficiency TCR beta sequences.

The source material was peripheral blood mononuclear cells. Source of these receptors: a human donor with common variable immunodeficiency.

As regards this clone: The read terminates 3 residues before the CDR3 end, so the remaining end is supplied by the germline J gene. V is TRBV5-6 and J is TRBJ2-5; D is ambiguous. Germline V lookup: CDR1 SGHDT, CDR2 YYEEEE. This CDR3 spans 15 amino acids. Deletions cut 0 bases from V and 5 bases from J, with 14 bases between. Partial CDR3 DNA: TGTGCCAGCAGCTTGGGTCTAGTGGGTTCGGAGACC. Its protein is CASSLGLVGSET. The complete CDR3 sequence is CASSLGLVGSETQYF. The full variable domain, rest sourced from reference TRBV5-6 and TRBJ2-5, is DAGVTQSPTHLIKTRGQQVTLRCSPKSGHDTVSWYQQALGQGPQFIFQYYEEEERQRGNFPDRFSGHQFPNYSSELNVNALLLGDSALYLCASSLGLVGSETQYFGPGTRLLVL.

CDR3 DNA, as far as it was read: TGCGCCAGCAGTACCGGCACAGTTGTGAGAGAGACC. Residues: CASSTGTVVRET. The whole CDR3 sequence reads CASSTGTVVRETQYF. The chain employs TRBV5-1 and TRBJ2-5; D unresolved. The read falls 3 residues short of the CDR3 end, and the missing part is taken from the germline J gene. V shed 5 bases and J shed 4 bases, with 18 bases lying between them. This CDR3 is built from 15 residues. Germline CDR1 SGHRS, CDR2 YFSETQ.

Note on this clone: Sequencing ends 3 residues short of the CDR3 end; the germline J gene provides the rest. V gene TRBV20-1 combines with J gene TRBJ2-3, with a possible D match to TRBD2 (6 bases). Germline lookup yields CDR1 DFQATT and CDR2 SNEGSKA (reference sequence). V lost 7 bases and J lost 6, with 17 bases in between. The CDR3 contains 13 residues. The CDR3 bases that were read are TGCAGTGACTCCGGGACTGCGGGGGATACG. This translates into CSDSGTAGDT. The whole CDR3 protein reads CSDSGTAGDTQYF.

Notes on this clone: The read ends 3 residues before the CDR3 terminus; that terminus is restored from the germline J gene. The chain links TRBV29-1 to TRBJ2-2, with no clear D. The CDR3 runs to 14 residues. CDR1 SQVTM and CDR2 ANQGSEA come from the germline V gene. V was clipped by 4 bases and J by 1 base, with 10 bases between them. The CDR3 bases that were read are TGCAGCGTTGGGCCCCAACGGAACACCGGGGAG. It yields the protein CSVGPQRNTGE. In full, the CDR3 is CSVGPQRNTGELFF.

CDR3: CSARDLSRDRGLWLIAEAFF. The CDR3 DNA, read in part, is TGCAGTGCTAGGGATCTGTCGAGGGACAGGGGGCTATGGTTGATCGCTGAA. The chain carries TRBV20-1 and TRBJ1-1; 12 nucleotides align to TRBD1. Read data end 3 residues before the CDR3 end; the end is taken from the germline J gene. J was trimmed by 6 bases and V by 3 bases; bases with no gene match: 23. CDR3 size: 20 residues. Germline lookup yields CDR1 DFQATT and CDR2 SNEGSKA (reference sequence).

Comment on this clone: The sequence runs out 3 residues before the end of the CDR3; the remainder is reconstructed from the germline J gene. V gene TRBV7-9 combines with J gene TRBJ2-1; a possible D gene is TRBD2 (7 bases). CDR1 is SEHNR, CDR2 FQNEAQ, per germline (reference sequence). The CDR3 totals 15 residues. Trimming cost V 3 bases and J 4 bases, with 13 bases left between them. Here the CDR3 reads CASSLGGRQYNEQFF. The sequenced part of the CDR3 DNA is TGTGCCAGCAGCTTGGGGGGGCGTCAATACAATGAG.

With respect to this clone: The CDR3 end is not reached by the read, which stops 3 residues before it; the germline J gene fills it in. The genes are TRBV30 and TRBJ2-1; TRBD2 matches 8 bases. The germline CDR1 and CDR2 sequences are GTSNPN and SVGIG (reference sequence). The length of the CDR3 is 17 residues. The V and J ends lost 5 bases and 2 bases, in that order; junction bases with no gene match: 14. CDR3 residues: CAWWAGQTSVPYNEQFF. The covered CDR3 bases are TGTGCCTGGTGGGCCGGCCAGACTAGCGTGCCCTACAATGAG.